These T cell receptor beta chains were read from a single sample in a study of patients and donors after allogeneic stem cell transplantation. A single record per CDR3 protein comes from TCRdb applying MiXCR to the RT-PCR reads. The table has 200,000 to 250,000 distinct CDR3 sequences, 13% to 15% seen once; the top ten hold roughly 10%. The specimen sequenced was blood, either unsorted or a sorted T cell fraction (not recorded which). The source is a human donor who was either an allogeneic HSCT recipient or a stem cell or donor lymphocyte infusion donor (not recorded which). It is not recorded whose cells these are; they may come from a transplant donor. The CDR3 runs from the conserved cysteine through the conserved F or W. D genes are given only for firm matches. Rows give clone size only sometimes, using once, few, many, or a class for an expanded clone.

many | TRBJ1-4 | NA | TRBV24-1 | TGTGCCACCAGTGATTTTCGGACGGAAACTAATGAAAAACTGTTTTTT | CATSDFRTETNEKLFF
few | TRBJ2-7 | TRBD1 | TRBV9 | TGTGCCAGCAGCGGGACAGGGCAACCCTACGAGCAGTACTTC | CASSGTGQPYEQYF
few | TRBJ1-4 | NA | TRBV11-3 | TGTGCCAGCTCACGGGGTAATGAAAAACTGTTTTTT | CASSRGNEKLFF
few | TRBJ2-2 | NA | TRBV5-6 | TGTGCCAGCAAGTACGCGGCGAACACCGGGGAGCTGTTTTTT | CASKYAANTGELFF
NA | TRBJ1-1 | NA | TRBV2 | TGTGCCAGCAGTGAATTCGACAGGCTAAACACTGAAGCTTTCTTT | CASSEFDRLNTEAFF
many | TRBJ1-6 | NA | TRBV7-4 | TGTGCCAGCAGCTGGACAGCCTATAATTCACCCCTCCACTTT | CASSWTAYNSPLHF
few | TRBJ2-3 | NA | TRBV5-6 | TGTGCCAGCAGCCAGCCAGGGTGGGAGAGCACAGATACGCAGTATTTT | CASSQPGWESTDTQYF
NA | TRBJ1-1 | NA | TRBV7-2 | TGTGCCAGCAGCTTATCCCCGGGTTTGAACACTGAAGCTTTCTTT | CASSLSPGLNTEAFF
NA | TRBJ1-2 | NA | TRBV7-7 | TGTGCTAGCAGCGGGGGACGGAGAAACTATGGCTACACCTTC | CASSGGRRNYGYTF
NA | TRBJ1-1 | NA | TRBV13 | TGTGCCAGCAGGCCCCCCCCCAGGGGCGAGAACACTGAAGCTTTCTTT | CASRPPPRGENTEAFF
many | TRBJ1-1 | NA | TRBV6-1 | TGTGCCAGCAGGACGACAGGACTGAACACTGAAGCTTTCTTT | CASRTTGLNTEAFF
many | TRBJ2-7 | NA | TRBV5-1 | TGCGCCAGCAGCTTGGAGGACACCTCCTACGAGCAGTACTTC | CASSLEDTSYEQYF
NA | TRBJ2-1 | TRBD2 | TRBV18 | TGTGCCAGCTCGCTGACTAGCGGTAACAATGAGCAGTTCTTC | CASSLTSGNNEQFF
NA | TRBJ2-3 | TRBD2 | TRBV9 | TGTGCCAGCAGCGCGACCGGGACTAGCGGGGGGGCACCAGATACGCAGTATTTT | CASSATGTSGGAPDTQYF
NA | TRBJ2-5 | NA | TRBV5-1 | TGCGCCAGCAGCCCGGGAGTGGGACTCCAAGAGACCCAGTACTTC | CASSPGVGLQETQYF
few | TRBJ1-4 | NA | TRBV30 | TGTGCCTGGAGTGTAATGCCCGAAAAACTGTTTTTT | CAWSVMPEKLFF
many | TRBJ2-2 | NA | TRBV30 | TGTGCCTGGAGACTTAGCGCCACCGGGGAGCTGTTTTTT | CAWRLSATGELFF
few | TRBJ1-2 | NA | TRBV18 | TGTGCCAGCTCACCGATCGGGACAAACTATGGCTACACCTTC | CASSPIGTNYGYTF
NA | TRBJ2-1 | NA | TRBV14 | TGTGCCAGCAGCCGATGGGACGACTACAATGAGCAGTTCTTC | CASSRWDDYNEQFF
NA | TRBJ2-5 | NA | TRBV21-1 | TGTGCCAGCAGCGCACCACTACGGCGGGTTCAAGAGACCCAGTACTTC | CASSAPLRRVQETQYF
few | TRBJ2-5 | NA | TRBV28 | TGTGCCAGCAGTTCCGTGGGAGGAAGGCAAGAGACCCAGTACTTC | CASSSVGGRQETQYF
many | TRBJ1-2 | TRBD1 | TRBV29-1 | TGCAGCGTTGAAGATCGGGGGGACAGAACTAACTATGGCTACACCTTC | CSVEDRGDRTNYGYTF
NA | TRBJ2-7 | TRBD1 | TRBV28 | TGTGCCAGCCGCGGGACAGGTCCCTACGAGCAGTACTTC | CASRGTGPYEQYF
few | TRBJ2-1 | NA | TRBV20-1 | TGCAGTGCTAGAGCACACAGCCGGGACGGGCAGTTCTTC | CSARAHSRDGQFF
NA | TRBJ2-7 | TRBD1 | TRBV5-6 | TGTGCCAGCAGGTCGACTAATACAGGGGGTTACTCCTACGAGCAGTACTTC | CASRSTNTGGYSYEQYF
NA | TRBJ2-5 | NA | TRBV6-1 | TGTGCCAGCAGGCAGGGCGGGGAGACCCAGTACTTC | CASRQGGETQYF
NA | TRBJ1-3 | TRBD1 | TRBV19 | TGTGCCAGTAAACGCACTATTACAGGGGAGAGAAACACCATATATTTT | CASKRTITGERNTIYF
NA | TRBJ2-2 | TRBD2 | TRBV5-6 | TGTGCCAGCAGACCGCGGACTAGCGGCACCGGGGAGCTGTTTTTT | CASRPRTSGTGELFF
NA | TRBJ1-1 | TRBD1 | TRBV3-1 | TGTGCCAGCAGCCAAGCCGACAGGGTTACTTTCTTT | CASSQADRVTFF
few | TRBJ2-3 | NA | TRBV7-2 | TGTGCCAGCAGCTCAACTACGCAGTATTTT | CASSSTTQYF
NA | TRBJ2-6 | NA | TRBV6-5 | TGTGCCAGCAGTTACGTCAGGGAGTGGGCCAACGTCCTGACTTTC | CASSYVREWANVLTF
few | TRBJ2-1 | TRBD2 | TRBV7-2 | TGTGCCAGCAGCGCAGTAGCGGGAGGTTCCTACAATGAGCAGTTCTTC | CASSAVAGGSYNEQFF
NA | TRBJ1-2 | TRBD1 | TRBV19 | TGTGCCAGCGAGACAGGGGCTCAAGCTAACTATGGCTACACCTTC | CASETGAQANYGYTF
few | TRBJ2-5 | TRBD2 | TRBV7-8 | TGTGCCAGCAGCTTAGTTCCGCTAGCGGGAGGGATTCTGCAGACCCAGTACTTC | CASSLVPLAGGILQTQYF
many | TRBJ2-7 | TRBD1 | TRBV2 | TGTGCCAGCAGCCGACAGGGGTCCGAGCAGTACTTC | CASSRQGSEQYF
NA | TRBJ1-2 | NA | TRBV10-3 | TGTGCCATCAGTGAGGGAAGGGGCTACACCTTC | CAISEGRGYTF
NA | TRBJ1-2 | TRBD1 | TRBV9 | TGTGCCAGCAGCGTAGGAGAGGGACAGGGATTGCAGGGCTACACCTTC | CASSVGEGQGLQGYTF
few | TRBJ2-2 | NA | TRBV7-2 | TGTGCCAGCAGCTTAGTGGAGATACACACCGGGGAGCTGTTTTTT | CASSLVEIHTGELFF
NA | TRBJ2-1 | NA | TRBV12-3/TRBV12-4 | TGTGCCAGCAGTGTACGGACGGCGGGGAATGAGCAGTTCTTC | CASSVRTAGNEQFF
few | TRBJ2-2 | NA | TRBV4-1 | TGCGCCAGCAGCCCACTCGATATCCAGGGTGGGACCGGGGAGCTGTTTTTT | CASSPLDIQGGTGELFF
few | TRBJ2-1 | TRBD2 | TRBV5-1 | TGCGCCAGCAGCTTGGAAACTAGCGGACTCAATGAGCAGTTCTTC | CASSLETSGLNEQFF
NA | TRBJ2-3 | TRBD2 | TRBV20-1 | TGCAGTGCTAGAGTTGAGCGGGGGGGCACAGATACGCAGTATTTT | CSARVERGGTDTQYF
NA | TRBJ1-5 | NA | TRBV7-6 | TGTGCCAGCAGCTTAGAGGGGGATAGCAATCAGCCCCAGCATTTT | CASSLEGDSNQPQHF
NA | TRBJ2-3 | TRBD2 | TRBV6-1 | TGTGCCAGCGCGGGAAGCGGAGCGGGGTTGGGGACAGATACGCAGTATTTT | CASAGSGAGLGTDTQYF
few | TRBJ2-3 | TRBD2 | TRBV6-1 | TGTGCCAGCAGCCTGGCGGCGGGGGGGAACGCGGATACGCAGTATTTT | CASSLAAGGNADTQYF
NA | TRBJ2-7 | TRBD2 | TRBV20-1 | TGCAGTGCCGAAAAATCAGCGGGAGGCTATTCCTCCTACGAGCAGTACTTC | CSAEKSAGGYSSYEQYF
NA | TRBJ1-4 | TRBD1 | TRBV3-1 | TGTGCCAGCAGCCAAGGTATCGGGACAGGAGGGGAAAAACTGTTTTTT | CASSQGIGTGGEKLFF
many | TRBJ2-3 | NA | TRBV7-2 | TGTGCCAGCAGGATCGGGATCGGGGTAAATACGCAGTATTTT | CASRIGIGVNTQYF
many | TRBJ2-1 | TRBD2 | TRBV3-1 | TGTGCCAGCAGCCAAGGAGCGGGGCCCCAGAATGAGCAGTTCTTC | CASSQGAGPQNEQFF
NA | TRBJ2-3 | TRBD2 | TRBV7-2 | TGTGCCAGCAGCCAGGGACTAGTCGGGACAGATACGCAGTATTTT | CASSQGLVGTDTQYF
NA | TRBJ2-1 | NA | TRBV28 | TGTGCCAGCAGAAACTGGGGCACATCATCCTACAATGAGCAGTTCTTC | CASRNWGTSSYNEQFF
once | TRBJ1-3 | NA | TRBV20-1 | TGCAGTGCTCTTAACAGGAACTCTGGAAACACCATATATTTT | CSALNRNSGNTIYF
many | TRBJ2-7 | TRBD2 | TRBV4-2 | TGTGCCAGCAGCCAAGGGGGATTTCCGGGACTAGCGAATTCCTACGAGCAGTACTTC | CASSQGGFPGLANSYEQYF
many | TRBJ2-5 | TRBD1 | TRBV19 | TGTGCCAGTACCCTCAATGGACAGGGGTTTGAGACCCAGTACTTC | CASTLNGQGFETQYF
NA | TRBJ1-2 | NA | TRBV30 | TGTGCCTGGAGTGTTACCGGGATCACTAACTATGGCTACACCTTC | CAWSVTGITNYGYTF
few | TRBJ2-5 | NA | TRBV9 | TGTGCCAGCTCTTTGTACGGGTCAGAGACCCAGTACTTC | CASSLYGSETQYF
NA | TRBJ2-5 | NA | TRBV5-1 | TGCGCCAGCAGCGAAAGACGGGGGGAGACCCAGTACTTC | CASSERRGETQYF
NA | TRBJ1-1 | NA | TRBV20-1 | TGCAGTGCTAGAGGTCAAAGGGACACTGAAGCTTTCTTT | CSARGQRDTEAFF